These 15 T cell receptor beta chains were sequenced from one sample in a study of T cells in Graves' hyperthyroidism and ophthalmopathy. Amplification of TCR beta CDR3 regions was performed using RNA transcripts as template. The HTBI primer set drove a first-round RT-PCR of the TCR CDR3. TCRdb ran MiXCR on the multiplex PCR reads and lists one entry per CDR3 protein. Of around 420,000 distinct CDR3 sequences listed, roughly 14% are singletons. Sample: blood. These receptors were collected from a woman between 18 and 29 years old with Graves' hyperthyroidism.

This clonotype was seen only a few times. The rearrangement uses TRBV5-1 and TRBJ2-1, with unresolved D. Germline assignment: CDR1 SGHRS and CDR2 YFSETQ. Trimming removed 2 bases at V and 5 bases at J, with 5 bases between. The CDR3 loop spans 12 amino acids. CDR3 in DNA: TGCGCCAGCAGCTTAAACGACAATGAGCAGTTCTTC. It specifies CASSLNDNEQFF.

The sample holds many counts of this clonotype. The rearrangement links TRBV5-8 to TRBJ1-2; D is undetermined. CDR1 is SGHTS, CDR2 YDEGEE, per germline. With 4 bases removed from V and 4 bases from J, the gap between germline ends came to 11 bases. The CDR3 spans 13 residues. CDR3 in amino acids: CASSQTYLYGYTF. CDR3 DNA: TGTGCCAGCAGCCAAACATACCTCTATGGCTACACCTTC. Filled out from reference TRBV5-8 and TRBJ1-2, the complete variable domain reads EAGVTQSPTHLIKTRGQQATLRCSPISGHTSVYWYQQALGLGLQFLLWYDEGEERNRGNFPPRFSGRQFPNYSSELNVNALELEDSALYLCASSQTYLYGYTFGSGTRLTVV.

This clonotype was recorded at least ten times. The J gene is TRBJ2-3, the V gene TRBV27, with TRBD1 identical over 7 bases. CDR3 length equals 13 residues. The ends lost 2 bases at V and 7 bases at J; junction bases unmatched: 3. Germline V gene lookup returns CDR1 MNHEY and CDR2 SMNVEV (reference sequence). For the CDR3, the DNA is TGTGCCAGCAGTTTAGGGACAGCCTATACGCAGTATTTT. This encodes CASSLGTAYTQYF.

There are many counts of this clonotype. The chain couples TRBV20-1 to TRBJ1-2; possibly TRBD1 for D (5 bases). The CDR3 has 15 residues. The germline V gene encodes CDR1 DFQATT and CDR2 SNEGSKA (reference sequence). V was pared by 0 bases and J by 2 bases, with 13 bases between. The CDR3 is CSARELTGRNYGYTF. CDR3 in DNA: TGCAGTGCTAGAGAGCTAACGGGGCGGAACTATGGCTACACCTTC.

In its sample, this clonotype was seen a few times. The chain is built from TRBV4-3 and TRBJ2-7; no firm D call. CDR3 size: 15 residues. CDR1 and CDR2 (germline): LGHNA, YSLEER. The V gene lost 0 bases and the J gene lost 3 bases, with 12 bases spanning the gap. CDR3 in amino acids: CASSQDPGLGYEQYF. CDR3 nucleotide sequence: TGCGCCAGCAGCCAAGATCCCGGGCTTGGCTACGAGCAGTACTTC.

This clonotype was observed at least ten times. The V gene is TRBV5-1, the J gene TRBJ1-3, with unresolved D. The V gene lost 0 bases and the J gene lost 4 bases, with 8 bases spanning the gap. The germline V gene encodes CDR1 SGHRS and CDR2 YFSETQ. The CDR3 is 14 amino acids. The CDR3 DNA sequence: TGCGCCAGCAGCTTGGGGAACAGAGGAAACACCATATATTTT. Translated: CASSLGNRGNTIYF.

This clonotype has ten or more counts. V is TRBV7-2 and J is TRBJ1-1; TRBD1 is a possible D gene (5 bases). Germline lookup yields CDR1 SGHTA and CDR2 FQGNSA. With 4 bases removed from V and 2 bases from J, the gap between germline ends came to 11 bases. This CDR3 comprises 14 residues. The DNA for the CDR3 is TGTGCCAGCAGCTCCTCGACAGTCAACACTGAAGCTTTCTTT. Protein product: CASSSSTVNTEAFF.

The sample holds many counts of this clonotype. This chain joins TRBV11-2 and TRBJ1-1, with TRBD1 as a possible D gene (5 bases). The CDR3 runs 13 residues. Between the trimmed V and J ends, which lost 8 bases and 1 base, there was a span of 11 bases. The germline CDR1 and CDR2 sequences are SGHAT and FQNNGV. The CDR3 DNA reads TGTGCCAGCCAGCGGGGCACGAACACTGAAGCTTTCTTT. Its translation: CASQRGTNTEAFF. The whole variable domain, remainder taken from reference TRBV11-2 and TRBJ1-1, is EAGVAQSPRYKIIEKRQSVAFWCNPISGHATLYWYQQILGQGPKLLIQFQNNGVVDDSQLPKDRFSAERLKGVDSTLKIQPAKLEDSAVYLCASQRGTNTEAFFGQGTRLTVV.

This chain uses TRBV5-1 with TRBJ2-1; 7 bases map to TRBD2. V shed 0 bases and J 2 bases; nucleotides not matched to a gene: 5. CDR3 length: 16 residues. CDR1 and CDR2 from the germline V gene are SGHRS and YFSETQ. CDR3 residues: CASSLAPSGPYNEQFF. For the CDR3, the DNA is TGCGCCAGCAGCTTGGCCCCTAGCGGTCCCTACAATGAGCAGTTCTTC.

This clonotype was found a few times. V is TRBV4-1 and J is TRBJ2-1; the match to TRBD2 covers 11 bases. V lost 2 bases, J lost 3 bases, and 3 bases stayed unmatched. There are 16 residues in the CDR3. Germline V lookup: CDR1 MGHRA, CDR2 YSYEKL. This CDR3 is CASSQLLAGGYNEQFF. DNA for the CDR3: TGCGCCAGCAGCCAACTTCTAGCGGGGGGCTACAATGAGCAGTTCTTC.

This clonotype was seen at least ten times. The chain is built from TRBV20-1 and TRBJ2-1; TRBD2 matches 8 bases. The trim removed 0 bases at V and 3 bases at J, leaving 7 bases unmatched. Germline CDR1 and CDR2: DFQATT and SNEGSKA (reference sequence). This CDR3 spans 16 amino acids. The CDR3 sequence is CSARDLAGTSYNEQFF. In DNA, the CDR3 is TGCAGTGCTAGAGATTTAGCGGGAACTAGCTACAATGAGCAGTTCTTC.

This clonotype was found many times. V is TRBV20-1 and J is TRBJ1-5; TRBD1 agrees at 11 bases. V shed 6 bases, J shed 1 base, and the junction held 11 bases outside the gene matches. The germline V gene encodes CDR1 DFQATT and CDR2 SNEGSKA (reference sequence). The CDR3 is made up of 17 amino acids. This chain's CDR3 is CSAATGQGGGSNQPQHF. In DNA form, the CDR3 reads TGCAGTGCGGCCACGGGACAGGGGGGTGGAAGCAATCAGCCCCAGCATTTT.

The V and J genes are TRBV29-1 and TRBJ1-2, with a weak D call TRBD1 (5 bases). The CDR3 loop spans 11 amino acids. Germline CDR1 and CDR2: SQVTM and ANQGSEA. V lost 4 bases to trimming and J lost 6 bases, with 9 bases between them. CDR3 in DNA: TGCAGCGTTGCGCAGGGTCATGGCTACACCTTC. Its protein is CSVAQGHGYTF.

This clonotype was observed a few times. This rearrangement joins TRBV6-2 or TRBV6-3 to TRBJ1-6, with 7 bases matching TRBD1. The CDR3 has 14 residues. V shed 2 bases, J shed 9 bases, and the junction held 4 bases outside the gene matches. CDR1 is MNHEY and CDR2 is SVGEGT in the germline V gene. The DNA for the CDR3 is TGTGCCAGCAGTTACCCTACAGGGGCTTCACCCCTCCACTTT. Its protein product is CASSYPTGASPLHF.

This clonotype was recorded many times. The V call is TRBV28, the J call TRBJ2-7; tentatively, D is TRBD2 (6 bases). Looked up from germline, CDR1 is MDHEN and CDR2 is SYDVKM. Trimming left V 3 bases short and J 3 bases short, with 21 bases between. The CDR3 length is 17 residues. The CDR3 nucleotides read TGTGCCAGCAGTTTCGGCTGGGACTGGATAGGAAGCTACGAGCAGTACTTC. It encodes CASSFGWDWIGSYEQYF.